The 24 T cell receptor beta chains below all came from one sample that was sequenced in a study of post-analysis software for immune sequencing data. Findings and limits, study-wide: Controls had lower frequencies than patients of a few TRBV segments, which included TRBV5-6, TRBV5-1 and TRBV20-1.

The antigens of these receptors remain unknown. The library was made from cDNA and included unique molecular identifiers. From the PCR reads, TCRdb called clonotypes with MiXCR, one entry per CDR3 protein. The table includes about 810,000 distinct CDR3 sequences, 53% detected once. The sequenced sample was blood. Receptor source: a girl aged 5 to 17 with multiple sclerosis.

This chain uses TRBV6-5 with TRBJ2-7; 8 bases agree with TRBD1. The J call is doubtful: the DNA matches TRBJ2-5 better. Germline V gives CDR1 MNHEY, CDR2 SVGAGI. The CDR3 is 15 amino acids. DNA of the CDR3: TGTGCCAGCAGACCCGGACAGGGATGGGGAGAGACCCAGTACTTC. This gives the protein CASRPGQGWGETQYF.

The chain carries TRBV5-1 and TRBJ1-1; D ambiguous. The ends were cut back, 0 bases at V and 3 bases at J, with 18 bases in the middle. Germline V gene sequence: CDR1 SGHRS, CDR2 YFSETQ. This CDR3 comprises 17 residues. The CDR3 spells CASSLDPFRAVDTEAFF. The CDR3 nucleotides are TGCGCCAGCAGCTTGGACCCTTTTAGGGCGGTGGACACTGAAGCTTTCTTT. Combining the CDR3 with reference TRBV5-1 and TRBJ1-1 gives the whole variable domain KAGVTQTPRYLIKTRGQQVTLSCSPISGHRSVSWYQQTPGQGLQFLFEYFSETQRNKGNFPGRFSGRQFSNSRSEMNVSTLELGDSALYLCASSLDPFRAVDTEAFFGQGTRLTVV.

CDR3 nucleotide sequence: TGTGCCAGCAGTGAAGGGGTTGGGGATCAAGGGTACGAGCAGTACTTC. This encodes CASSEGVGDQGYEQYF. This rearrangement joins TRBV6-1 to TRBJ2-7; D is unresolved. Trimming shortened V by 1 base and J by 4 bases, and 17 bases separated the two germline ends. The CDR3 loop spans 16 amino acids. Looked up from germline, CDR1 is MNHNS and CDR2 is SASEGT.

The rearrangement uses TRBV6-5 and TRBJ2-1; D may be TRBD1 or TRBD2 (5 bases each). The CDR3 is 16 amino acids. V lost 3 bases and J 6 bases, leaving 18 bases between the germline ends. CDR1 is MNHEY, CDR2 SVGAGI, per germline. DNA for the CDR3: TGTGCCAGCAGTTATTCGGGACCTCAAACCCGCAATGAGCAGTTCTTC. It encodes CASSYSGPQTRNEQFF.

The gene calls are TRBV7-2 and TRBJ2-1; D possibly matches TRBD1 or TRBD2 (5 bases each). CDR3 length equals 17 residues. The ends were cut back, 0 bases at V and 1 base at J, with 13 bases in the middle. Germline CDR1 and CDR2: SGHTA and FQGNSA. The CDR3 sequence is CASSLAQGTPSYNEQFF. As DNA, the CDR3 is TGTGCCAGCAGCTTAGCGCAAGGGACGCCTTCCTACAATGAGCAGTTCTTC.

The CDR3 protein is CSASPSVPNEKLFF. In DNA form, the CDR3 reads TGCAGTGCGAGCCCCTCTGTCCCGAATGAAAAACTGTTTTTT. This chain links TRBV20-1 with TRBJ1-4; D is ambiguous. V was cut by 6 bases and J by 5 bases, with 16 bases left in between. The CDR3 is 14 residues long. CDR1 DFQATT and CDR2 SNEGSKA come from the germline V gene (reference sequence).

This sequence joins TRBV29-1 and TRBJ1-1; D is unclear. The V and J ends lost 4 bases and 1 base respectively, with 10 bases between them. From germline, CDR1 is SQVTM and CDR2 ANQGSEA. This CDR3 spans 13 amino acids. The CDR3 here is CSVVGAGNTEAFF. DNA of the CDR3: TGCAGCGTTGTAGGTGCGGGGAACACTGAAGCTTTCTTT. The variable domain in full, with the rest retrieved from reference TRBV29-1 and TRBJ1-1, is SAVISQKPSRDICQRGTSLTIQCQVDSQVTMMFWYRQQPGQSLTLIATANQGSEATYESGFVIDKFPISRPNLTFSTLTVSNMSPEDSSIYLCSVVGAGNTEAFFGQGTRLTVV.

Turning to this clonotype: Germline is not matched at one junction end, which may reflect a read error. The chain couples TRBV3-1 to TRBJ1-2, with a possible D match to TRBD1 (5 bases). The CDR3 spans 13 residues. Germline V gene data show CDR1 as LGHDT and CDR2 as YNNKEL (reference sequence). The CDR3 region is CASSQRTPYGHTF. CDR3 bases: TGTGCCAGCAGCCAACGGACACCGTATGGCCACACCTTC. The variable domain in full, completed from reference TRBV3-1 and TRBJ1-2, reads DTAVSQTPKYLVTQMGNDKSIKCEQNLGHDTMYWYKQDSKKFLKIMFSYNNKELIINETVPNRFSPKSPDKAHLNLHINSLELGDSAVYFCASSQRTPYGHTFGSGTRLTVV.

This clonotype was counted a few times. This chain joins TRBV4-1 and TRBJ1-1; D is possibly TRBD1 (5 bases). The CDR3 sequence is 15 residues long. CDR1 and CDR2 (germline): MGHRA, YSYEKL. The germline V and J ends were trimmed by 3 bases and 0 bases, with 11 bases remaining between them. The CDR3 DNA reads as TGCGCCAGCAGCCAGGAACAGGTCATGAACACTGAAGCTTTCTTT. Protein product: CASSQEQVMNTEAFF.

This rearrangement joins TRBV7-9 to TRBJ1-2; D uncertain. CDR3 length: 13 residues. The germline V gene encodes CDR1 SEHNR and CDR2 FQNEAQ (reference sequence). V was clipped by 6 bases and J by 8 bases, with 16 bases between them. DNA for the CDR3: TGTGCCAGCAGACCAAGAGGGATCAGGGGCTACACCTTC. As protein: CASRPRGIRGYTF.

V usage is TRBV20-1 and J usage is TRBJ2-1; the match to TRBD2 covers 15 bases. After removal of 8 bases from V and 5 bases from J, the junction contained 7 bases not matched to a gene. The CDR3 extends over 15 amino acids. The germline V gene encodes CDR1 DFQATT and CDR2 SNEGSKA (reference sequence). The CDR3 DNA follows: TGCAGTCCGCGGACTAGCGGGAGGGGTGACAATGAGCAGTTCTTC. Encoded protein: CSPRTSGRGDNEQFF.

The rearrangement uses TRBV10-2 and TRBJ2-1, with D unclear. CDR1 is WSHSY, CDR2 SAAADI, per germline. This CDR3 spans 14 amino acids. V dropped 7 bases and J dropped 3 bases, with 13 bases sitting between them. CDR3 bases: TGCGCCAGCACCAGAAGCGAAATCTACAATGAGCAGTTCTTC. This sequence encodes CASTRSEIYNEQFF.

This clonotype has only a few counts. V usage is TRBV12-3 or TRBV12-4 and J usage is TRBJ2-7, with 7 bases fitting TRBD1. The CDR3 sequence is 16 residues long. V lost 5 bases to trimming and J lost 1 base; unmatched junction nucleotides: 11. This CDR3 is CASSPGTVSGSYEQYF. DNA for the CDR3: TGTGCCAGCAGTCCCGGGACAGTGAGTGGATCCTACGAGCAGTACTTC.

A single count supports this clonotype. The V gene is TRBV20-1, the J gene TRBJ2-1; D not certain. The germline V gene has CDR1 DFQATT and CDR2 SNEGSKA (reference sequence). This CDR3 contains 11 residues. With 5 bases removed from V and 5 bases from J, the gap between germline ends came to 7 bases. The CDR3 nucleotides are TGCAGTGCTCCCCTTAACAATGAGCAGTTCTTC. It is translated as CSAPLNNEQFF.

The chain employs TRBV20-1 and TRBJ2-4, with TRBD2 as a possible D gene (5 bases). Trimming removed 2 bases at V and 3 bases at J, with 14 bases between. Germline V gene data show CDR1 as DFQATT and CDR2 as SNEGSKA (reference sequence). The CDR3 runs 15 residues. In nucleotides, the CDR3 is TGCAGTGCTAGATTTCTCGGGGTTGGCAAAAACATTCAGTACTTC. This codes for CSARFLGVGKNIQYF.

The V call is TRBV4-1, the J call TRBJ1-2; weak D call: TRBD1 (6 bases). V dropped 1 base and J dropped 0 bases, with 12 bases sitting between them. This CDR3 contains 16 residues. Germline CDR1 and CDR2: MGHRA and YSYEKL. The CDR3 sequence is CASSQGSGAPNYGYTF. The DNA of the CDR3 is TGCGCCAGCAGCCAAGGTTCGGGGGCTCCTAACTATGGCTACACCTTC.

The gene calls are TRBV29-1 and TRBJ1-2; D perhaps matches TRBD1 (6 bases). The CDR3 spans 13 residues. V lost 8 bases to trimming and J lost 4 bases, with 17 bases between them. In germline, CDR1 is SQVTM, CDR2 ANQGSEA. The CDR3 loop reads CSFQGIMAYGYTF. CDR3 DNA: TGCAGCTTCCAGGGGATCATGGCCTATGGCTACACCTTC.

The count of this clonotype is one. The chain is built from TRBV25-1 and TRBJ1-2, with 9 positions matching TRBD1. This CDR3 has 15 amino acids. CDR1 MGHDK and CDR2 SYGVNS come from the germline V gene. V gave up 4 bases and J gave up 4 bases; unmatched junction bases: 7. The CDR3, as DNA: TGTGCCAGCAGTGGTACCGGGACAGGGATCTATGGCTACACCTTC. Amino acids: CASSGTGTGIYGYTF.

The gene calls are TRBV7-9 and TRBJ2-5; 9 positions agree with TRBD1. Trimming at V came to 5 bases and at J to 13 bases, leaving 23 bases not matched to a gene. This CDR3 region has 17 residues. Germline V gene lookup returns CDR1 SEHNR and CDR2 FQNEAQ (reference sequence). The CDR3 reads CASSTQEDRGIYNERYF. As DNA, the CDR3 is TGTGCCAGCAGCACCCAAGAGGACAGGGGAATATACAATGAGCGGTACTTC.

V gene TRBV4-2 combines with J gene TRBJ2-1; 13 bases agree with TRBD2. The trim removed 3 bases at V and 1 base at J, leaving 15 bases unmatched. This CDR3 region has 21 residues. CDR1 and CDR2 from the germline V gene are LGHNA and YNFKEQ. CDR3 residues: CASSHSTGTSGDPFSYNEQFF. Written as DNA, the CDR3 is TGTGCCAGCAGCCACAGTACCGGGACTAGCGGGGATCCGTTTTCCTACAATGAGCAGTTCTTC.

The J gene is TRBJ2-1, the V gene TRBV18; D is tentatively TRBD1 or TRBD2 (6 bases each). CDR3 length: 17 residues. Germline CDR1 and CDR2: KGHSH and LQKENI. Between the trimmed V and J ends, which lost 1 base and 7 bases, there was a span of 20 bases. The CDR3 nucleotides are TGTGCCAGCTCACCACTTCCCCCGGGGGCGGATAGGAATGAGCAGTTCTTC. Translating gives CASSPLPPGADRNEQFF. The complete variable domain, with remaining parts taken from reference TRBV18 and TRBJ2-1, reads NAGVMQNPRHLVRRRGQEARLRCSPMKGHSHVYWYRQLPEEGLKFMVYLQKENIIDESGMPKERFSAEFPKEGPSILRIQQVVRGDSAAYFCASSPLPPGADRNEQFFGPGTRLTVL.

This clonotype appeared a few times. This chain's CDR3 is CASSGGQYEQYF. CDR3 DNA sequence: TGTGCCAGCAGCGGGGGACAGTACGAGCAGTACTTC. The chain uses TRBV9 and TRBJ2-7; 7 positions match TRBD1. Germline V gene lookup returns CDR1 SGDLS and CDR2 YYNGEE. This CDR3 is built from 12 residues. V shed 3 bases, J shed 4 bases, and the junction held 1 base outside the gene matches. The entire variable domain, with the rest obtained from reference TRBV9 and TRBJ2-7, is as follows: DSGVTQTPKHLITATGQRVTLRCSPRSGDLSVYWYQQSLDQGLQFLIQYYNGEERAKGNILERFSAQQFPDLHSELNLSSLELGDSALYFCASSGGQYEQYFGPGTRLTVT.

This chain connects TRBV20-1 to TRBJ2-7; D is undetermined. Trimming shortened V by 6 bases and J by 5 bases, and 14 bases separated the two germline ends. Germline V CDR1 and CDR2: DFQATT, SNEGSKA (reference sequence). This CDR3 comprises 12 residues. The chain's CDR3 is CSAQDQRNEQYF. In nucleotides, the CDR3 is TGCAGTGCGCAGGACCAGAGGAACGAGCAGTACTTC.

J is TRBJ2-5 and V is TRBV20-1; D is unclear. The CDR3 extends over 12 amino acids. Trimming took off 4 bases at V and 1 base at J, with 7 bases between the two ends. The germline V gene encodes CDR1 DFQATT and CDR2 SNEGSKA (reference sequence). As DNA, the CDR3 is TGCAGTGCTACGAAGGCCCAAGAGACCCAGTACTTC. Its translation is CSATKAQETQYF.